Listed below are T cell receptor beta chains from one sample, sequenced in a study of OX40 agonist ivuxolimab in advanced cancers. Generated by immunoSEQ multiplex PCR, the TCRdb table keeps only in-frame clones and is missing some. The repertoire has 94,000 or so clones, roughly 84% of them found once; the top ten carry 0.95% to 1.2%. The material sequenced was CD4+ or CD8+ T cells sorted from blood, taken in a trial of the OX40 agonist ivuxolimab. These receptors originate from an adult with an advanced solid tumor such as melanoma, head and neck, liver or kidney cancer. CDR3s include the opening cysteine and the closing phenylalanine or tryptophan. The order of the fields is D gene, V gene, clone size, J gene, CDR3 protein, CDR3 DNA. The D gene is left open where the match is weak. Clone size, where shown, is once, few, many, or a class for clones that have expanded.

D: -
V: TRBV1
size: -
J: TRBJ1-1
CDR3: CTSSQDPTGLDTEAFF
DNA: TGCACCAGCAGCCAAGATCCGACAGGGTTGGACACTGAAGCTTTCTTT

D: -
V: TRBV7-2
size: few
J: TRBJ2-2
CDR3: CASSQNGIGAELFF
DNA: TGTGCCAGCAGCCAGAACGGGATAGGGGCTGAGCTGTTTTTT

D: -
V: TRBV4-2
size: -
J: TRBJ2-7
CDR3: CASSPTGTGGYEQYF
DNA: TGTGCCAGCAGCCCAACCGGGACTGGGGGCTACGAGCAGTACTTC

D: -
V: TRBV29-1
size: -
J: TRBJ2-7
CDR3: CSVEDGGRGGQYF
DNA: TGCAGCGTTGAAGATGGGGGACGGGGCGGGCAGTACTTC

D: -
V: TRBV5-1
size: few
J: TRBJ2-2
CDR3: CASSLLGGELFF
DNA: TGCGCCAGCAGCTTGCTGGGGGGGGAGCTGTTTTTT

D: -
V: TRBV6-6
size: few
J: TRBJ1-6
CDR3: CASSYPEGDSPLHF
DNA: TGTGCCAGCAGTTACCCTGAGGGGGATTCACCCCTCCACTTT

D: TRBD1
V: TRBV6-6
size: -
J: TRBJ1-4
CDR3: CASSYSGQGNEKLFF
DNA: TGTGCCAGCAGTTACTCCGGACAGGGTAATGAAAAACTGTTTTTT

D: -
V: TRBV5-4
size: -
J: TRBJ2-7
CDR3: CASSRASDSLVYEQYF
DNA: TGTGCCAGCAGCCGGGCCTCGGACAGTCTCGTCTACGAGCAGTACTTC

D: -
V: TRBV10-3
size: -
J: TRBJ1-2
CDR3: CAISEGELANYGYTF
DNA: TGTGCCATCAGTGAGGGGGAGTTGGCCAACTATGGCTACACCTTC

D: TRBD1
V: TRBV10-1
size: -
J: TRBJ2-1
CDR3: CASSDHRGSYNEQFF
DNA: TGCGCCAGCAGTGATCACAGGGGCTCCTACAATGAGCAGTTCTTC

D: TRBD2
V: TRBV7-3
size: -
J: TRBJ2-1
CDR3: CASSQWGGTPYNEQFF
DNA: TGTGCCAGCAGTCAATGGGGGGGGACCCCCTACAATGAGCAGTTCTTC

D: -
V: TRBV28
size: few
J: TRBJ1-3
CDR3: CASKQTASSGNTIYF
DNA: TGTGCCAGCAAGCAGACGGCGAGCTCTGGAAACACCATATATTTT

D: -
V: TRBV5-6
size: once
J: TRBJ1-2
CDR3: CASSYRQRPGYGYTF
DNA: TGTGCCAGCAGCTACCGACAACGGCCCGGCTATGGCTACACCTTC

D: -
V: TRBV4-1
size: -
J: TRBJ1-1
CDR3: CASSQDKAPGWTEAFF
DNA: TGCGCCAGCAGCCAAGATAAAGCGCCGGGATGGACTGAAGCTTTCTTT

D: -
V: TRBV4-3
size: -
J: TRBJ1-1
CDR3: CASSREPGQLNTEAFF
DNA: TGCGCCAGCAGCCGAGAACCGGGACAACTGAACACTGAAGCTTTCTTT